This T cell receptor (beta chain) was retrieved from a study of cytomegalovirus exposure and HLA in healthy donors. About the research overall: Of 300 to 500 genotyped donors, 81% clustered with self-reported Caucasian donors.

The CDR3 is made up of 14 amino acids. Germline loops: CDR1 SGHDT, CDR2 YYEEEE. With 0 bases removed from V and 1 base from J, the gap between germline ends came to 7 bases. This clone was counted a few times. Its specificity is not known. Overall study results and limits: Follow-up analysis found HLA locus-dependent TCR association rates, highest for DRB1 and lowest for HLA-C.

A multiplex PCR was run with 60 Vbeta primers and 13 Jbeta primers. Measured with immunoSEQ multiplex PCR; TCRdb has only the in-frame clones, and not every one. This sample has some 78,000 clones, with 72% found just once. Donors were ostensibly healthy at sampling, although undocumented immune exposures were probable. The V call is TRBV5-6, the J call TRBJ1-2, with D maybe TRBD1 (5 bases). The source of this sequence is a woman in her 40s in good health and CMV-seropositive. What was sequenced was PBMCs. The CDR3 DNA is TGTGCCAGCAGCTTGGTTCAGGGTAACTATGGCTACACCTTC. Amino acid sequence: CASSLVQGNYGYTF.